This T cell receptor beta chain was documented in a study of PD-1 blockade in classical Hodgkin lymphoma. Findings and limits, study-wide: The CD4+ diversity rise by C4D1 was clearest in complete responders.

Sequencing was performed with immunoSEQ multiplex PCR; in TCRdb, only in-frame clones are kept and a portion is missing. The repertoire holds tens of thousands of clones, 60% to 85% seen once, with over 2.5% in the top ten. Relapse was seen in all patients after autologous stem cell transplantation, and brentuximab vedotin exposure was variable. In this sample, this clone turned up once. Its matching antigen is unknown. The clonotype was recovered from a human donor with classical Hodgkin lymphoma. The input for sequencing was peripheral blood mononuclear cells (PBMCs), taken before the second cycle of nivolumab.

The CDR3 nucleotides are TGTGCCAGCAGCTTGGATTTAGGGGTGAACTATGGCTACACCTTC. Residues: CASSLDLGVNYGYTF. The chain uses TRBV5-5 and TRBJ1-2; D might be TRBD1 (5 bases). Germline CDR1 is SGHKS and CDR2 is YYEKEE (reference sequence). The CDR3 sequence is 15 residues long. V lost 0 bases to trimming and J lost 2 bases, with 11 bases between them.